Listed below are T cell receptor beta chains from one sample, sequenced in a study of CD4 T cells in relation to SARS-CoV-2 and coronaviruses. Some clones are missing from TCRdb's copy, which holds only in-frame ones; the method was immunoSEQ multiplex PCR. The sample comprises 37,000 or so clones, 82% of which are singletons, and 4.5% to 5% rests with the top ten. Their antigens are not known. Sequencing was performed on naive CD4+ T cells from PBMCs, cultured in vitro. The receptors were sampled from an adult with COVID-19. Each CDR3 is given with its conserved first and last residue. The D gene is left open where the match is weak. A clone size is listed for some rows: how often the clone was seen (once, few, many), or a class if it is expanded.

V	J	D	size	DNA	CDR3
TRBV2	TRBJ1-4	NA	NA	TGTGCCAGCAGTGCTGGGGTCGGGGAAAAACTGTTTTTT	CASSAGVGEKLFF
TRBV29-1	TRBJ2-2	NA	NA	TGCAGCGTTGAAATTCGGCAGAACACCGGGGAGCTGTTTTTT	CSVEIRQNTGELFF
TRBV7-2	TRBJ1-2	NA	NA	TGTGCCAGCAGCTCCCAGGGATTCCCTAACTATGGCTACACCTTC	CASSSQGFPNYGYTF
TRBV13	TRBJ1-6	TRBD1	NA	TGTGCCAGCACCGGACAGGGTCAGAGTTCACCCCTCCACTTT	CASTGQGQSSPLHF
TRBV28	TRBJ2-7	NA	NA	TGTGCCAGCTATTCCAGGACAGGGTCTGAGGGAGCGGGAGGTTACGAGCAGTACTTC	CASYSRTGSEGAGGYEQYF
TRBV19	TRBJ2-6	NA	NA	TGTGCCAGTTCGAATAGGGGCTCTGGGGCCAACGTCCTGACTTTC	CASSNRGSGANVLTF
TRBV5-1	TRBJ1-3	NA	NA	TGCGCCAGCAGCTCTCGGGACACCACCTCTGGAAACACCATATATTTT	CASSSRDTTSGNTIYF
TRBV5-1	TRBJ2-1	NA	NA	TGCGCCAGCAGCTTGAACCCGGGATCCTCCTACAATGAGCAGTTCTTC	CASSLNPGSSYNEQFF
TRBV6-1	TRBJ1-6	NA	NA	TGTGCCAGCAGTGAAGCGGGAGATCCCAGATTGTCCCTTTATAATTCACCCCTCCACTTT	CASSEAGDPRLSLYNSPLHF
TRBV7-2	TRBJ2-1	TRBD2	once	TGTGCCAGCTTGGGAGGGACCTTCAATGAGCAGTTCTTC	CASLGGTFNEQFF
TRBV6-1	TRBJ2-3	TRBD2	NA	TGTGCCAGCAGTGAACTAGCGGGAGCAGATACGCAGTATTTT	CASSELAGADTQYF
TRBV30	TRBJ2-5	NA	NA	TGTGCCTGGAGTGTAACCTCGAGGGGGGAGACCCAGTACTTC	CAWSVTSRGETQYF
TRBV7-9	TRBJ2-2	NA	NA	TGTGCCAGCAGCTTCCGGTTGAGGGTCGCCGGGGAGCTGTTTTTT	CASSFRLRVAGELFF
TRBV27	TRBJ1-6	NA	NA	TGTGCCAGCAGTCAAGACAGAATCCAATGGGGCGGACCCCTCCACTTT	CASSQDRIQWGGPLHF
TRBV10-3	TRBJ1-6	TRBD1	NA	TGTGCCACCGCAGGGGGACAGCGGAATAATTCACCCCTCCACTTT	CATAGGQRNNSPLHF
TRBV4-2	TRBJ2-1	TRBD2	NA	TGTGCCAGCAGCCAACGAGCGGGGAGACTAGCGGGAGGGAAGGATGAGCAGTTCTTC	CASSQRAGRLAGGKDEQFF
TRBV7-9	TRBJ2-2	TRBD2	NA	TGTGCCAGCAGCCGACTAGCTCTTGCCGGGGAGCTGTTTTTT	CASSRLALAGELFF
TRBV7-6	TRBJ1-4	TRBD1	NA	TGTGCCAGCAGCCTAAATCCCGGGACAGCTAATGAAAAACTGTTTTTT	CASSLNPGTANEKLFF
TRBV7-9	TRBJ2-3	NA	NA	TGTGCCAGCAGCTTTACTTCCCGGGGTCGCCGGTCGAGCACAGATACGCAGTATTTT	CASSFTSRGRRSSTDTQYF
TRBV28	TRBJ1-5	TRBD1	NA	TGTGCCAGCATGCCAGGGGGGAATCAGCCCCAGCATTTT	CASMPGGNQPQHF
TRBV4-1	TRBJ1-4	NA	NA	TGCGCCAGCAGCCAAATCAGGGCACATGCAACTAATGAAAAACTGTTTTTT	CASSQIRAHATNEKLFF
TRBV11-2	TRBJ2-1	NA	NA	TGTGCCAGCAGCTTACCGACTACCTACAATGAGCAGTTCTTC	CASSLPTTYNEQFF
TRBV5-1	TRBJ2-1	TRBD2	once	TGCGCCAGCAAGAATAGCGGGGCGGTATCCTACAATGAGCAGTTCTTC	CASKNSGAVSYNEQFF
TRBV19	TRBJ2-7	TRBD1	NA	TGTGCCAGTAGTGCCCGGGACAGGCCTTACGAGCAGTACTTC	CASSARDRPYEQYF
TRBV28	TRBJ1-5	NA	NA	TGTGCCAGCAGTTTAGTAGGCAGGAATAATCAGCCCCAGCATTTT	CASSLVGRNNQPQHF
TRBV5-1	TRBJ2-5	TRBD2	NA	TGCGCCAGCAGCGGGGGACTAGCGGGAGGGTTAGAGACCCAGTACTTC	CASSGGLAGGLETQYF
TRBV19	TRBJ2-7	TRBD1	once	TGTGCCAGTAGTGAAACAGGGGGCGGGGGCGAGCAGTACTTC	CASSETGGGGEQYF
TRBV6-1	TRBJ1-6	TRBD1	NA	TGTGCCAGCAGTAAAGAGACGGGACAGTATAATTCACCCCTCCACTTT	CASSKETGQYNSPLHF
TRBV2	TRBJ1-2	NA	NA	TGTGCCAGCAGTGAAGTCGCGGGTTTACGCGGCTACACCTTC	CASSEVAGLRGYTF
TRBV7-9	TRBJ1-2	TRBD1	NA	TGTGCCAGCAGCCGGGGACAGGGGTCCTATGGCTACACCTTC	CASSRGQGSYGYTF
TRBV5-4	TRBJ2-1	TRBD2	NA	TGTGCCGGGGGGGAGGGAGGACCGTACGGCAATGAGCAGTTCTTC	CAGGEGGPYGNEQFF
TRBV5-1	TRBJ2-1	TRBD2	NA	TGCGCCAGCAGCTTGGCTAGCGGGAGGGCCATTGAGCAGTTCTTC	CASSLASGRAIEQFF
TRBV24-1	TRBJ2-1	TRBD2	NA	TGTGCCACCAGTGTTACGCAAGGTAGGGGCGGCGGGCGGGAGTTCAATGAGCAGTTCTTC	CATSVTQGRGGGREFNEQFF
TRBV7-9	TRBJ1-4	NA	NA	TGTGCCAGCGGAAGCTGGGGAGGGACTAATGAAAAACTGTTTTTT	CASGSWGGTNEKLFF
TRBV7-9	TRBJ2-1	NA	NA	TGTGCCAGCAGTTTAACCGTCGGACAGTTCTTC	CASSLTVGQFF
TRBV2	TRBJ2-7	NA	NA	TGTGCCAGCAGTGACGACAGGACCTCCTACGAGCAGTACTTC	CASSDDRTSYEQYF
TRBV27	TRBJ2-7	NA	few	TGTGCCAGCAAACCCGGGACATTCGCCTACGAGCAGTACTTC	CASKPGTFAYEQYF
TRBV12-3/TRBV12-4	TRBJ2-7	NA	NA	TGTGCCAGCAGTCCCAGTCTGACCTACGAGCAGTACTTC	CASSPSLTYEQYF
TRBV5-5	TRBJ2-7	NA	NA	TGTGCCAGCAGCCAATACTACGAGCAGTACTTC	CASSQYYEQYF
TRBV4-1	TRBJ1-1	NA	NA	TGCGCCAGCAGCCTCAGAGAGGGGCGAGGTGCTTTCTTT	CASSLREGRGAFF
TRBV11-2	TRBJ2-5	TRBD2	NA	TGTGCCAGCAGCTCCAAAACTAGCGGGAGTATCGAGACCCAGTACTTC	CASSSKTSGSIETQYF
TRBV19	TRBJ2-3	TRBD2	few	TGTGCCAGTAGGCTAGCGGGATCCACAGATACGCAGTATTTT	CASRLAGSTDTQYF
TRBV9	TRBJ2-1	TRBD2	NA	TGTGCCAGCAGCCCCATGGGGGGGAGGCCCCAGTCCAATGAGCAGTTCTTC	CASSPMGGRPQSNEQFF
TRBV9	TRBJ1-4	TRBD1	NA	TGTGCCAGCAGCGCCGGACAGGCCGATAATGAAAAACTGTTTTTT	CASSAGQADNEKLFF
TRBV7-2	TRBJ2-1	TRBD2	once	TGTGCCAGCAGCTTATTGGGGGAGGGAAGTCGGCAGTTCTTC	CASSLLGEGSRQFF
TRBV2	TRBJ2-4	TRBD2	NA	TGTGCCAGCAGTGAGATACTAGCGGGAGTTGTTCAGTACTTC	CASSEILAGVVQYF
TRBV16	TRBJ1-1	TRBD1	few	TGTGCCAGCAGCCTCAGCAGGGGGACGAACACTGAAGCTTTCTTT	CASSLSRGTNTEAFF
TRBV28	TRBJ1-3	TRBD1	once	TGTGCCAGCAGTTCGGACAGGTTCGCCATATATTTT	CASSSDRFAIYF